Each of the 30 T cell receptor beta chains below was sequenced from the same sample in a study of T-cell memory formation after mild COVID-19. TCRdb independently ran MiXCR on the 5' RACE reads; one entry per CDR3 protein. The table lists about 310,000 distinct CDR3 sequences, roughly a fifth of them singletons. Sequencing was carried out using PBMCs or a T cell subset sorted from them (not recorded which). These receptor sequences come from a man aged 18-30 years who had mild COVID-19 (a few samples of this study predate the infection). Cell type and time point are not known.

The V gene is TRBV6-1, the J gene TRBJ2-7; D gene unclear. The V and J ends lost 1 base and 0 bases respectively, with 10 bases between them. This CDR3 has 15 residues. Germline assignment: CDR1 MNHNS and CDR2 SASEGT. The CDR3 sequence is CASSEGPRSSYEQYV. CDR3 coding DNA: TGTGCCAGCAGTGAAGGCCCCAGGAGCTCCTACGAGCAGTACGTC.

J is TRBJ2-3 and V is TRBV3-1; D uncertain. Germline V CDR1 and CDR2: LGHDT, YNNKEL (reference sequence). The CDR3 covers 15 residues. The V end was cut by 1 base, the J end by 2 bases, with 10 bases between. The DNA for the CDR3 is TGTGCCAGCAGCCAAGCTCAGGACCTCACAGATACGCAGTATTTT. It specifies CASSQAQDLTDTQYF.

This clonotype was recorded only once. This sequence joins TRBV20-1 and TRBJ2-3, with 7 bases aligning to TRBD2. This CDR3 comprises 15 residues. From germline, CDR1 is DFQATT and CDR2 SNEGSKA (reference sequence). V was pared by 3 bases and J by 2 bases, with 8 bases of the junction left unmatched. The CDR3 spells CSASLAGVATDTQYF. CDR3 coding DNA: TGCAGTGCTAGTTTGGCGGGGGTTGCCACAGATACGCAGTATTTT.

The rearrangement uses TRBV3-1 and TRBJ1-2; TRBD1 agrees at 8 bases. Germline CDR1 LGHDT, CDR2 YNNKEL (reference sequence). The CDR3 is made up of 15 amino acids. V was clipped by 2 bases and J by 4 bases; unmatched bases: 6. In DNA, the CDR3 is TGTGCCAGCAGCCAAACGACAGGGGCCACCTATGGCTACACCTTC. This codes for CASSQTTGATYGYTF.

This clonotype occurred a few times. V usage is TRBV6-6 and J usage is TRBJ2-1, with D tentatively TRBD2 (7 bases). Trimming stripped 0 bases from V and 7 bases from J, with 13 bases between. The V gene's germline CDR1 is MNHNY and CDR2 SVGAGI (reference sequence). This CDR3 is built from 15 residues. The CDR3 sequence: CASSYSGGPRNEQFF. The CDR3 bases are TGTGCCAGCAGTTACTCGGGGGGGCCTAGGAATGAGCAGTTCTTC.

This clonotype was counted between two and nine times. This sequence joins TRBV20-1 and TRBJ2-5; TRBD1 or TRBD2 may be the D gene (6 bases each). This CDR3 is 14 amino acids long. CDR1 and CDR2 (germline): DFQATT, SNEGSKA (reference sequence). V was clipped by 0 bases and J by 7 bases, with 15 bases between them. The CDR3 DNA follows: TGCAGTGCTAGAGATCCAGGGAAGGGGGGGACCCAGTACTTC. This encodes CSARDPGKGGTQYF.

CDR3: CASSYGWTDPYGYTF. CDR3 in DNA: TGCGCCAGCAGCTATGGTTGGACGGATCCTTATGGCTACACCTTC. The V call is TRBV5-1, the J call TRBJ1-2, with D hard to call. CDR1 is SGHRS, CDR2 YFSETQ, per germline. The CDR3 is made up of 15 amino acids. Trimming took 3 bases from V and 5 from J, leaving 17 bases between them.

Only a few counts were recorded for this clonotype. The CDR3 nucleotides are TGTGCCAGCAGCTTATCGGGACAGCAAGTAGATACGCAGTATTTT. Translating gives CASSLSGQQVDTQYF. The V and J genes are TRBV7-3 and TRBJ2-3; the match to TRBD1 covers 7 bases. Germline lookup yields CDR1 SGHTA and CDR2 FQGTGA. V lost 2 bases to trimming and J lost 5 bases; unmatched junction nucleotides: 7. The CDR3 is 15 residues long. Filled out from reference TRBV7-3 and TRBJ2-3, the complete variable domain reads GAGVSQTPSNKVTEKGKYVELRCDPISGHTALYWYRQSLGQGPEFLIYFQGTGAADDSGLPNDRFFAVRPEGSVSTLKIQRTERGDSAVYLCASSLSGQQVDTQYFGPGTRLTVL.

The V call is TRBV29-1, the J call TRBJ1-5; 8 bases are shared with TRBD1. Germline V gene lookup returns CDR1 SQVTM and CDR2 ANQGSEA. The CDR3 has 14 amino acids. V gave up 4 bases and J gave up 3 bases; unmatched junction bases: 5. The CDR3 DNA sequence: TGCAGCGTTGGCCAGGGGGCATTCAATCAGCCCCAGCATTTT. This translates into CSVGQGAFNQPQHF.

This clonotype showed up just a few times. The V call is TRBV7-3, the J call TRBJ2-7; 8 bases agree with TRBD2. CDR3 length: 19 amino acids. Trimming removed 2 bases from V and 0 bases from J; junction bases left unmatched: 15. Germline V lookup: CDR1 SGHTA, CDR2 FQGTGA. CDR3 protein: CASSLQTPSGGTRSYEQYV. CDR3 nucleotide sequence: TGTGCCAGCAGCTTACAAACTCCATCGGGGGGGACACGCTCCTACGAGCAGTACGTC.

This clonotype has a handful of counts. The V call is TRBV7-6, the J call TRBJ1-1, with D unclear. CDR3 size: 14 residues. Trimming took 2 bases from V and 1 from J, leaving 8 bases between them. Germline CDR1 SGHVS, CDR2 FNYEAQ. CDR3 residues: CASSLQQSNTEAFF. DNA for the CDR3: TGTGCCAGCAGCTTACAACAGTCGAACACTGAAGCTTTCTTT.

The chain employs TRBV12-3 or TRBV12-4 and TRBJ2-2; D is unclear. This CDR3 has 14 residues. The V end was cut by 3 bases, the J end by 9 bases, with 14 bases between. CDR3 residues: CASSLFNRNWELFF. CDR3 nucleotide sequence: TGTGCCAGCAGTTTGTTTAATAGGAACTGGGAGCTGTTTTTT.

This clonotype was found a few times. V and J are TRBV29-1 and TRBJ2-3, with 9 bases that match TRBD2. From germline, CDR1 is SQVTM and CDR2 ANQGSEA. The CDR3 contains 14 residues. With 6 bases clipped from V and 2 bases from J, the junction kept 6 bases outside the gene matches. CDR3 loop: CSVGIAGVTDTQYF. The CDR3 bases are TGCAGCGTCGGCATAGCGGGGGTCACAGATACGCAGTATTTT.

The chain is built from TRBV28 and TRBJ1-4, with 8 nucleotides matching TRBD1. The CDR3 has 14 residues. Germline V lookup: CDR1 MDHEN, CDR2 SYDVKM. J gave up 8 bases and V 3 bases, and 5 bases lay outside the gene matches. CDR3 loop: CASSFPGGEEKLFF. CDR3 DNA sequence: TGTGCCAGCAGTTTTCCAGGGGGCGAAGAAAAACTGTTTTTT.

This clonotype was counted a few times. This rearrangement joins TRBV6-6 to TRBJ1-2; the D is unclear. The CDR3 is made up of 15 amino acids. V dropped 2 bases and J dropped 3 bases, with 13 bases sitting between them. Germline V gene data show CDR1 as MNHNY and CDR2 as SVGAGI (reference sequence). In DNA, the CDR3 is TGTGCCAGCAGTTACGACCCGACTATCGACTATGGCTACACCTTC. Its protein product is CASSYDPTIDYGYTF.

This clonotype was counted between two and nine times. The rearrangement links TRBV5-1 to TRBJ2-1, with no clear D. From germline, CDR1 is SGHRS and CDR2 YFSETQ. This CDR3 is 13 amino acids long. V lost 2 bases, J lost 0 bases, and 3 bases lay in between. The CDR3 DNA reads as TGCGCCAGCAGCTTTGACTCCTACAATGAGCAGTTCTTC. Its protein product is CASSFDSYNEQFF.

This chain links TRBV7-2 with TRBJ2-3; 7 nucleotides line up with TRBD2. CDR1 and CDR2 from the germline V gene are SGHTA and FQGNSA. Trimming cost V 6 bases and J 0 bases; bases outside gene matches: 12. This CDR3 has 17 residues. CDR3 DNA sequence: TGTGCCAGCAGTCGACCTATAGCGGGCCTCAGCACAGATACGCAGTATTTT. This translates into CASSRPIAGLSTDTQYF.

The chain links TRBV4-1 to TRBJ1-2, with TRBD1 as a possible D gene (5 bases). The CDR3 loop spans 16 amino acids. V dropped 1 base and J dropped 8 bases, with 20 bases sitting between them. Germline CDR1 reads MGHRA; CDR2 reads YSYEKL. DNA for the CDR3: TGCGCCAGCAGCCAAGTCCCTTGGGACTCCGAAGGCGGCTACACCTTC. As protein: CASSQVPWDSEGGYTF.

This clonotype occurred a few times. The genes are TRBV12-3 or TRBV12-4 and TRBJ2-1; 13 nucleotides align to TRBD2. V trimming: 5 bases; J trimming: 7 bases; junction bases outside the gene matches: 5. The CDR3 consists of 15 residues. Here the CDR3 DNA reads TGTGCCAGCAGTCGGACTAGCGGGGGCTGGAATGAGCAGTTCTTC. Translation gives CASSRTSGGWNEQFF.

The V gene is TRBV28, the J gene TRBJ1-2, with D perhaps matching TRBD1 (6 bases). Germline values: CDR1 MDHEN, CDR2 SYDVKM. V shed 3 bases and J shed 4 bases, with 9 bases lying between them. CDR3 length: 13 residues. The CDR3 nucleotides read TGTGCCAGCAGTTTGAGACAGGCCTATGGCTACACCTTC. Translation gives CASSLRQAYGYTF.

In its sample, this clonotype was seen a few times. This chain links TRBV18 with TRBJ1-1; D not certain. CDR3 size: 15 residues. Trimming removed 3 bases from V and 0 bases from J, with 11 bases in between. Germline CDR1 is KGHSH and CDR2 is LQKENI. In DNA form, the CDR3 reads TGTGCCAGCTCACCCTTGGAGGGCTTGAACACTGAAGCTTTCTTT. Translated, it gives CASSPLEGLNTEAFF.

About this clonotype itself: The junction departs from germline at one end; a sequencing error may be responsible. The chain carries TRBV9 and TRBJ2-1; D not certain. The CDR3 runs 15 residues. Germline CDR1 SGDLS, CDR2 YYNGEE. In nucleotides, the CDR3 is TGTGCCAGCAGCGTAGATGTAAGTTTATACAATGAGCAGTTATTC. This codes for CASSVDVSLYNEQLF.

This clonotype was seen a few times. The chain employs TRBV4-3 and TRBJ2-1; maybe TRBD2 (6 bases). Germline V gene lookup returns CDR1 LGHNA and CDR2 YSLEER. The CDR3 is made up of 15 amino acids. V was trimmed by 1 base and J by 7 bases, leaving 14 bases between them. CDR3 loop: CASSQGRGSFNEQFF. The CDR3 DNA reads TGCGCCAGCAGCCAAGGTCGGGGGAGTTTTAATGAGCAGTTCTTC.

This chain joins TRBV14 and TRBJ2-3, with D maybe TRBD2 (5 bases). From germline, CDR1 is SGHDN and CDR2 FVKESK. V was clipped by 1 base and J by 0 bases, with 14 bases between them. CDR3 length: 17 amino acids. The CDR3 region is CASSQGLWTFSTDTQYF. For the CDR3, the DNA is TGTGCCAGCAGCCAAGGACTCTGGACTTTTAGCACAGATACGCAGTATTTT.

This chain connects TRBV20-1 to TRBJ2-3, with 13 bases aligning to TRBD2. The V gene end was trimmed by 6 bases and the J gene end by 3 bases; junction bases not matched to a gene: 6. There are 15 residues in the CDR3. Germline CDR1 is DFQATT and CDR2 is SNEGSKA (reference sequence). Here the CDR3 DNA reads TGCAGTGCCGCCCCGGGACTAGCGGGAACAGATACGCAGTATTTT. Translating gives CSAAPGLAGTDTQYF.

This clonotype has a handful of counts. The CDR3 sequence is CASSQVSGVTDTQYF. The DNA for the CDR3 is TGTGCCAGCAGCCAAGTTAGCGGGGTCACAGATACGCAGTATTTT. This chain links TRBV14 with TRBJ2-3; 8 bases align to TRBD2. The CDR3 has 15 residues. From germline, CDR1 is SGHDN and CDR2 FVKESK. V lost 1 base and J lost 2; bases outside the gene matches: 2.

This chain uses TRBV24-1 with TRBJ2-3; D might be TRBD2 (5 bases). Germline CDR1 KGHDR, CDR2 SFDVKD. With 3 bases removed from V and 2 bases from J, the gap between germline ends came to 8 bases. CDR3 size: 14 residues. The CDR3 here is CATSDRGHTDTQYF. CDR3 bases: TGTGCCACCAGTGATCGAGGGCACACAGATACGCAGTATTTT.

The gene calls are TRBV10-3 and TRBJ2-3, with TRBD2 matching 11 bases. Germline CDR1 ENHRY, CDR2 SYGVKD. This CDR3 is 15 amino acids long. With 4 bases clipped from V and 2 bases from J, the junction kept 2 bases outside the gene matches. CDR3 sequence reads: CAISVTSGATDTQYF. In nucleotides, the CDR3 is TGTGCCATCAGTGTGACTAGCGGGGCCACAGATACGCAGTATTTT.

The CDR3 here is CASSLSFGSGELFF. The CDR3 DNA is TGCGCCAGCAGCTTGTCGTTCGGGTCCGGGGAGCTGTTTTTT. The chain links TRBV5-1 to TRBJ2-2; D gene unclear. V lost 1 base and J 6 bases, leaving 10 bases between the germline ends. The CDR3 consists of 14 residues. CDR1 and CDR2 from the germline V gene are SGHRS and YFSETQ. Combining the CDR3 with reference TRBV5-1 and TRBJ2-2 gives the whole variable domain KAGVTQTPRYLIKTRGQQVTLSCSPISGHRSVSWYQQTPGQGLQFLFEYFSETQRNKGNFPGRFSGRQFSNSRSEMNVSTLELGDSALYLCASSLSFGSGELFFGEGSRLTVL.

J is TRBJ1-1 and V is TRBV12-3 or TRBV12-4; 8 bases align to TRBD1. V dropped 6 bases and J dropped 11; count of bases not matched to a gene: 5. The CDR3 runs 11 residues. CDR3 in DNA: TGTGCCAGCAGGTTGACAGGGGTGGCTTTCTTT. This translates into CASRLTGVAFF.